A selection of T cell receptor beta chains follows, all from one sample in a study of T cell responses to AZD1222 COVID-19 vaccine. TCRdb keeps only in-frame clones here, not all; method: immunoSEQ multiplex PCR. The sample includes around 150,000 clones, around 88% seen only once; the top ten take roughly 3.5%. The specimen comprised peripheral blood, sampled on day 0 of MenACWY control vaccination. The source of these receptors is an adult in good health. CDR3s include the opening cysteine and the closing phenylalanine or tryptophan. Fields, in order: clone size, V gene, D gene, J gene, CDR3 protein, CDR3 DNA. D genes are given only for firm matches. Size values are once, few and many counts, or a class for expanded clones, and some rows have none.

>-|TRBV10-3|-|TRBJ2-5
CAIRADSQETQYF
TGTGCCATCAGGGCGGACAGCCAAGAGACCCAGTACTTC
>-|TRBV7-2|-|TRBJ2-7
CASSLPGRAEQYF
TGTGCCAGCAGCTTGCCGGGCCGGGCCGAGCAGTACTTC
>-|TRBV20-1|-|TRBJ1-4
CSASSDYPTNEKLFF
TGCAGTGCTAGTTCTGACTACCCGACTAATGAAAAACTGTTTTTT
>-|TRBV18|-|TRBJ1-2
CASSYKEDYGYTF
TGTGCCAGCTCATATAAGGAGGACTATGGCTACACCTTC
>once|TRBV18|TRBD1|TRBJ1-2
CASSPVSGTGFGYTF
TGTGCCAGCTCACCAGTTTCCGGGACAGGGTTTGGCTACACCTTC
>-|TRBV4-1|TRBD2|TRBJ2-3
CASSQETGGFTDTQYF
TGCGCCAGCAGCCAAGAAACGGGGGGGTTCACAGATACGCAGTATTTT
>-|TRBV14|-|TRBJ2-7
CASSASGSYEQYF
TGTGCCAGCAGCGCCTCGGGGTCCTACGAGCAGTACTTC
>once|TRBV21-1|-|TRBJ1-1
CASSKGTEAFF
TGTGCCAGCAGCAAAGGGACTGAAGCTTTCTTT
>few|TRBV6-1|-|TRBJ1-1
CASSEMWGVDTEAFF
TGTGCCAGCAGTGAAATGTGGGGCGTGGACACTGAAGCTTTCTTT
>-|TRBV5-1|TRBD2|TRBJ2-1
CASSSSSGGYNEQFF
TGCGCCAGCAGCTCTTCTAGCGGGGGGTACAATGAGCAGTTCTTC
>-|TRBV7-2|-|TRBJ1-2
CASSLGFDSYNYGYTF
TGTGCCAGCAGCTTAGGGTTCGACAGTTACAACTATGGCTACACCTTC
>-|TRBV3-1/TRBV3-2|-|TRBJ1-2
CACYGGEANYGYTF
TGTGCTTGCTACGGCGGGGAAGCTAACTATGGCTACACCTTC
>few|TRBV15|-|TRBJ1-1
CATRDRTGNTEAFF
TGTGCCACCAGGGATAGGACGGGGAACACTGAAGCTTTCTTT
>-|TRBV7-3|-|TRBJ2-1
CASSDWRVSSYNEQFF
TGTGCCAGCAGCGATTGGAGGGTGAGCTCCTACAATGAGCAGTTCTTC